Only a few counts were recorded for the clone carrying this TCR beta chain. The data were obtained in a study of T cells in Graves' hyperthyroidism and ophthalmopathy. Turning to the study itself: Peripheral blood was secured at the point of initial diagnosis, before any treatment.

Amplification yielded TCR beta CDR3 regions, with RNA transcripts as the source. In the first-round RT-PCR of the TCR CDR3, the HTBI primer set was used. MiXCR, applied by TCRdb to the multiplex PCR reads, yields one record per CDR3 protein. The repertoire includes approximately 100,000 distinct CDR3 sequences, around 50% of them detected once, and about 25% sits in the top ten. Hyperthyroidism had been newly diagnosed in patients aged 18 to 65, and its duration was under 2 months. Patients were excluded because of uncontrolled infection, other autoimmune disease, pregnancy or lactation. PBMCs stemmed from less than 13 ml fresh peripheral blood. CDR3 length: 15 residues. Per germline, CDR1 SGHTA and CDR2 FQGNSA. V was pared by 5 bases and J by 6 bases, with 8 bases of the junction left unmatched.

Sequenced sample: blood. The chain is built from TRBV7-2 and TRBJ2-7; 12 bases align to TRBD2. The TCR was taken from a man in his forties or fifties with Graves' hyperthyroidism. Written as DNA, the CDR3 is TGTGCCAGCAGCCTACCGACTAGCGGGAGAGTCGAGCAGTACTTC. Residues: CASSLPTSGRVEQYF.